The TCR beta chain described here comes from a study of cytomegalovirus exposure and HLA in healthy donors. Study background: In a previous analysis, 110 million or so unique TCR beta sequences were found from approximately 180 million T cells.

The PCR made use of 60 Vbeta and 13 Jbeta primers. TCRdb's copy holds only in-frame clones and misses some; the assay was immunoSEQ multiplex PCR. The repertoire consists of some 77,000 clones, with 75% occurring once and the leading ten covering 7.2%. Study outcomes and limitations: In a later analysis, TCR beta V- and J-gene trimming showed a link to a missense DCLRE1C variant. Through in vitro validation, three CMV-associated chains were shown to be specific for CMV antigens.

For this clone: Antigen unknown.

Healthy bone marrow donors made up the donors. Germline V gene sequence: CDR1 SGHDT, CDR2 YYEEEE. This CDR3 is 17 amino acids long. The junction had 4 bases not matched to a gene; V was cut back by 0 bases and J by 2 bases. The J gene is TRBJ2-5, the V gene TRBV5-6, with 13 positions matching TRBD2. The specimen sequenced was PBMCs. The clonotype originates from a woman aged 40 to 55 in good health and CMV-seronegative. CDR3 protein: CASSLAGLAGIQETQYF. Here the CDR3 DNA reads TGTGCCAGCAGCTTGGCGGGACTAGCGGGAATACAAGAGACCCAGTACTTC. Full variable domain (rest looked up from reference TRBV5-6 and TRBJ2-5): DAGVTQSPTHLIKTRGQQVTLRCSPKSGHDTVSWYQQALGQGPQFIFQYYEEEERQRGNFPDRFSGHQFPNYSSELNVNALLLGDSALYLCASSLAGLAGIQETQYFGPGTRLLVL.